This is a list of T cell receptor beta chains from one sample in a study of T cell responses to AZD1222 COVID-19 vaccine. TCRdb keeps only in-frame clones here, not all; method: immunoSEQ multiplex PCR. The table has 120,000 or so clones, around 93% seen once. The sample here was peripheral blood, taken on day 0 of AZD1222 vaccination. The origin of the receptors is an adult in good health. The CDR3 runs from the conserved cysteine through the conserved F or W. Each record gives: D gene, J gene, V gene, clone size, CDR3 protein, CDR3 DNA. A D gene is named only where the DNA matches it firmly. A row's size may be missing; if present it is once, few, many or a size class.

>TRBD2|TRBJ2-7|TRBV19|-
CASSIDGGRPDYEQYF
TGTGCCAGTAGTATAGATGGCGGGAGGCCAGACTACGAGCAGTACTTC
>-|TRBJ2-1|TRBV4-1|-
CASSQGLNNDEQFF
TGCGCCAGCAGCCAGGGCCTTAATAACGATGAGCAGTTCTTC
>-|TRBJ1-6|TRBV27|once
CASSPGPKRPPLHF
TGTGCCAGCAGTCCGGGACCTAAACGACCACCCCTCCACTTT
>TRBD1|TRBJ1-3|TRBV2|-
CASSILTGGDGNTIYF
TGTGCCAGCAGTATCCTAACAGGGGGCGATGGAAACACCATATATTTT
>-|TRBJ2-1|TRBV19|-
CASSPHRPGALYNEQFF
TGTGCCAGTAGTCCACACAGACCCGGGGCCCTTTACAATGAGCAGTTCTTC
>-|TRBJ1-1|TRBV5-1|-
CASSSLTEGTEAFF
TGCGCCAGCAGCTCCCTAACAGAGGGGACTGAAGCTTTCTTT
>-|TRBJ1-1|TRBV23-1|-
CASYGEYTEAFF
TGCGCCAGCTACGGGGAGTACACTGAAGCTTTCTTT
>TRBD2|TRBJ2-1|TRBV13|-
CASSLASGSINEQFF
TGTGCCAGCAGCTTAGCGAGCGGGAGTATCAATGAGCAGTTCTTC
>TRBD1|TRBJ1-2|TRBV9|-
CASSRSGQDGYTF
TGTGCCAGCAGCCGAAGCGGACAGGATGGCTACACCTTC
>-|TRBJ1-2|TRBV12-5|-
CASGLCPLVGSNYGYTF
TGTGCTAGTGGTTTGTGTCCCCTAGTCGGTTCTAACTATGGCTACACCTTC
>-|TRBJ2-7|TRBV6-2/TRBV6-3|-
CASSGLESNYEQYF
TGTGCCAGCAGTGGACTGGAATCCAACTACGAGCAGTACTTC
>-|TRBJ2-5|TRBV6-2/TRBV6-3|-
CASSYNSNYQETQYF
TGTGCCAGCAGTTACAACTCGAATTACCAAGAGACCCAGTACTTC
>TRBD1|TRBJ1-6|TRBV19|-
CASSDGQGSPLHF
TGTGCCAGTAGTGACGGACAGGGTTCACCCCTCCACTTT
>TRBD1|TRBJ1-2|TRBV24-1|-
CATRETGGYGYTF
TGTGCCACCAGGGAGACAGGGGGCTATGGCTACACCTTC
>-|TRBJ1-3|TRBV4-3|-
CASSQDHRETGNTIYF
TGCGCCAGCAGCCAAGATCACAGGGAGACTGGAAACACCATATATTTT
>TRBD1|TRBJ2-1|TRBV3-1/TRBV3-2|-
CASSAYRGQYNEQFF
TGTGCCAGCAGCGCTTACAGGGGGCAGTACAATGAGCAGTTCTTC
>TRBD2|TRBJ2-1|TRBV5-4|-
CASSFSGGFYNEQFF
TGTGCCAGCAGCTTCAGCGGGGGGTTCTACAATGAGCAGTTCTTC
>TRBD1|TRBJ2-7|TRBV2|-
CASSEAGQGASYEQYF
TGTGCCAGCAGTGAAGCGGGACAGGGGGCGTCCTACGAGCAGTACTTC
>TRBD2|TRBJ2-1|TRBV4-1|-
CASSPPGGGLSDNEQFF
TGCGCCAGCAGCCCCCCTGGGGGGGGTCTGAGCGACAATGAGCAGTTCTTC
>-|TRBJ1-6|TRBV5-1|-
CASRQEGSPLHF
TGCGCCAGCCGGCAGGAAGGGTCACCCCTCCACTTT
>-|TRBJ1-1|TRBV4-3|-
CASSQDVAYMNTEAFF
TGCGCCAGCAGCCAAGATGTGGCCTACATGAACACTGAAGCTTTCTTT
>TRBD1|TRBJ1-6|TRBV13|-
CASSSGQPSSPLHF
TGTGCCAGCAGTTCGGGACAGCCGAGTTCACCCCTCCACTTT
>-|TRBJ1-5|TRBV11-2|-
CASSLERLQPQHF
TGTGCCAGCAGCTTAGAGAGACTTCAGCCCCAGCATTTT
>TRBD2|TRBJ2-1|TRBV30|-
CAWSVLAGSGEQFF
TGTGCCTGGAGTGTACTAGCGGGAAGTGGTGAGCAGTTCTTC
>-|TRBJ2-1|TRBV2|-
CASKAGSSYNEQFF
TGTGCCAGCAAGGCGGGGAGCTCCTACAATGAGCAGTTCTTC
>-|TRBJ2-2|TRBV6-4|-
CASSVELDTGELFF
TGTGCCAGCAGTGTCGAGCTCGACACCGGGGAGCTGTTTTTT
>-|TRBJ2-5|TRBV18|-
CASSGGETQYF
TGTGCCAGCTCGGGAGGAGAGACCCAGTACTTC
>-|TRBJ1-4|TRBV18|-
CASSRDTSTNEKLFF
TGTGCCAGCTCACGGGACACCTCAACTAATGAAAAACTGTTTTTT
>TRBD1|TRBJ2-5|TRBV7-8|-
CASIGWDRGQETQYF
TGTGCCAGCATTGGTTGGGACAGGGGACAGGAGACCCAGTACTTC
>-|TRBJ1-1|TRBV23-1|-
CASSQLALPSTRNTEAFF
TGCGCCAGCAGTCAATTGGCCCTCCCCTCCACAAGGAACACTGAAGCTTTCTTT
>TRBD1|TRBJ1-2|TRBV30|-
CAWGIQGYPNYGYTF
TGTGCCTGGGGGATACAGGGGTACCCTAACTATGGCTACACCTTC
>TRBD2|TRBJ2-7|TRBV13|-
CASSPTSGRLYEQYF
TGTGCCAGCAGCCCGACTAGCGGGAGGCTCTACGAGCAGTACTTC
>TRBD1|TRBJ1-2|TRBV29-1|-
CSVPGTDYGYTF
TGCAGCGTCCCCGGGACAGACTATGGCTACACCTTC
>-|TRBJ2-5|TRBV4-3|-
CASSQSRETQYF
TGCGCCAGCAGCCAGTCTAGAGAGACCCAGTACTTC
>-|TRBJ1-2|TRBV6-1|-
CASSEVPANYGYTF
TGTGCCAGCAGTGAAGTTCCGGCAAACTATGGCTACACCTTC
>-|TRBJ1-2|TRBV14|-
CASSPFGGLYGYTF
TGTGCCAGCAGCCCCTTCGGGGGGCTGTATGGCTACACCTTC
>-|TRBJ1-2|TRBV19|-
CASSTASELYGYTF
TGTGCCAGTAGTACCGCCTCAGAACTCTATGGCTACACCTTC
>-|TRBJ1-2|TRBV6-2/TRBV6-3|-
CASSYSMSDRRNYGYTF
TGTGCCAGCAGTTACTCGATGTCAGACAGGAGAAACTATGGCTACACCTTC
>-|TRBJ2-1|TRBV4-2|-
CASSQDEVAGQFF
TGTGCCAGCAGCCAAGATGAAGTCGCCGGGCAGTTCTTC
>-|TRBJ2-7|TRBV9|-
CASSVATTSGNYEQYF
TGTGCCAGCAGCGTAGCTACGACTAGTGGGAACTACGAGCAGTACTTC
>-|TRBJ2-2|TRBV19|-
CASSGTLNTGELFF
TGTGCCAGTTCCGGGACACTGAACACCGGGGAGCTGTTTTTT
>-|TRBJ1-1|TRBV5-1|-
CVTSRNTGKEKNTEAFF
TGCGTCACCAGCAGGAATACAGGGAAGGAGAAGAACACTGAAGCTTTCTTT
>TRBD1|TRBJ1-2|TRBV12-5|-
CASGLDRGVYGYTF
TGTGCTAGTGGTTTGGACAGGGGAGTCTATGGCTACACCTTC